The 5 T cell receptor beta chains presented below share a single source sample, sequenced in a study of response to subunit inactivated influenza vaccine (dated by TCRdb to 2016 to 2019). Libraries were built with RT-PCR. The sequencing machine was an Illumina HiSeq 2500. TCRdb took the public reads, trimmed them with fastp at Q25, ran MiXCR for clone calling and kept in-frame beta chains. Identical CDR3 protein sequences are pooled into one entry, listed with their most common genes and DNA. The sample has approximately 700,000 distinct CDR3 sequences on record, approximately 15% of them singletons. Clones ranked in the top ten supply approximately 10% of the sample. The material sequenced was PBMCs from blood, taken roughly 13 days after vaccination. Receptors originate from a man aged 45 to 65 who received an inactivated influenza vaccine. Donor details come from another sample of the same person, matched by shared clones.

This clonotype has just a few counts. This chain connects TRBV20-1 to TRBJ1-1; TRBD1 aligns across 9 bases. Per the germline V gene, CDR1 is DFQATT and CDR2 is SNEGSKA (reference sequence). This CDR3 region has 15 residues. Trimming cost V 3 bases and J 5 bases; bases outside gene matches: 10. In nucleotides, the CDR3 is TGCAGTGCTAGCCCGGGACAGGGAGTTTGGACTGAAGCTTTCTTT. Protein product: CSASPGQGVWTEAFF.

The CDR3 sequence is CASSRILGIPEAFF. The DNA for the CDR3 is TGTGCCAGCAGCCGAATACTGGGGATCCCTGAAGCTTTCTTT. The chain is built from TRBV4-2 and TRBJ1-1, with D uncertain. The CDR3 length is 14 residues. Germline CDR1 LGHNA, CDR2 YNFKEQ. Trimming pared 4 bases from V and 6 bases from J, leaving 15 bases between.

This clonotype has just a few counts. This chain links TRBV11-1 with TRBJ2-1; TRBD2 matches 13 bases. J lost 1 base, V lost 4 bases, and 10 bases had no gene match. This CDR3 contains 19 residues. Looked up from germline, CDR1 is SGHAT and CDR2 is FQDESV (reference sequence). In DNA form, the CDR3 reads TGTGCCAGCAGCTCCCTCTCGACTAGCGGGGGGAGATCCTACAATGAGCAGTTCTTC. It translates to CASSSLSTSGGRSYNEQFF.

The table lists this clonotype with a few counts. The J gene is TRBJ2-7, the V gene TRBV4-3; 15 bases agree with TRBD2. Trimming took 0 bases from V and 4 from J; bases not matched to a gene: 10. Per germline, CDR1 LGHNA and CDR2 YSLEER. The CDR3 is 19 residues long. CDR3 sequence (DNA): TGCGCCAGCAGCCAAGATACGGGACTAGCGGGGGGCCGGGTTTACGAGCAGTACTTC. It yields the protein CASSQDTGLAGGRVYEQYF.

A few counts support this clonotype. This chain links TRBV10-3 with TRBJ2-3; TRBD2 is a possible D gene (5 bases). The V gene's germline CDR1 is ENHRY and CDR2 SYGVKD. Deletions cut 0 bases from V and 2 bases from J, with 12 bases between. This CDR3 is 16 amino acids long. The CDR3 loop is CAISESTGRNTDTQYF. The CDR3 DNA reads TGTGCCATCAGTGAGTCGACGGGGAGAAACACAGATACGCAGTATTTT.